This passage covers 21 T cell receptor beta chains from one sample sequenced in a study of human T cells and chemical hapten exposure. One entry per CDR3 protein, called by TCRdb with MiXCR from the RACE reads. There are around 300,000 distinct CDR3 sequences in the sample; about 5% occur only once, and about 8.2% lies in the top ten. Time point here: pre-sensitization, week 0. This sample's treatment: therapeutic diphenylcyclopropenone sensitization with weekly scalp DPC. The sample consisted of whole blood, taken in connection with sensitization to the hapten diphenylcyclopropenone (DPC). These receptors all stem from a woman between 18 and 29 years old with alopecia areata. Some clones in this sample may be carry-over from other donors' samples.

This clonotype was seen more than once but under ten times. The J gene is TRBJ2-3, the V gene TRBV11-2; 7 bases are shared with TRBD2. CDR1 and CDR2 from the germline V gene are SGHAT and FQNNGV. Germline trimming cut 5 bases from V and 3 bases from J; bases unmatched to any gene: 8. The CDR3 extends over 15 amino acids. The CDR3 protein is CASSRREEWTDTQYF. The CDR3 DNA reads as TGTGCCAGCAGCCGCCGGGAGGAGTGGACAGATACGCAGTATTTT.

Concerning this clonotype itself: Given a much more abundant clone one base away, this may be a read error. The genes are TRBV7-7 and TRBJ1-1; 10 bases are a match to TRBD1. Germline-derived CDR1 and CDR2 are SSHAT and FNYEAQ (reference sequence). The CDR3 runs to 16 residues. CDR3 sequence reads: CVSSLDLDRGDTEAFF. The CDR3 coding sequence is TGTGTTAGCAGCTTAGATCTGGACAGGGGGGACACTGAAGCTTTCTTT. Complete variable domain (other parts from reference TRBV7-7 and TRBJ1-1): GAGVSQSPRYKVTKRGQDVTLRCDPISSHATLYWYQQALGQGPEFLTYFNYEAQPDKSGLPSDRFSAERPEGSISTLTIQRTEQRDSAMYRCVSSLDLDRGDTEAFFGQGTRLTVV.

The CDR3 sequence is CASRSRTATLSGYTF. CDR3 in DNA: TGTGCCAGCAGAAGTAGGACGGCTACCCTTTCTGGCTACACCTTC. The chain uses TRBV5-8 and TRBJ1-2; D is uncertain. V dropped 5 bases and J dropped 7 bases, with 21 bases sitting between them. The germline V gene encodes CDR1 SGHTS and CDR2 YDEGEE. This CDR3 has 15 amino acids.

The rearrangement uses TRBV6-5 and TRBJ2-7; TRBD1 or TRBD2 may be the D gene (5 bases each). CDR1 and CDR2 (germline): MNHEY, SVGAGI. Deletions cut 5 bases from V and 2 bases from J, with 16 bases between. This CDR3 region has 15 residues. CDR3 protein: CASSHTGTEAYEQYF. DNA of the CDR3: TGTGCCAGCAGTCATACCGGGACGGAGGCCTACGAGCAGTACTTC.

This clonotype was detected many times. The CDR3 sequence: CASSYKGPGAYEQYF. The CDR3 bases are TGTGCCAGCAGTTACAAGGGACCCGGAGCCTACGAGCAGTACTTC. The chain recombines TRBV6-6 with TRBJ2-7; perhaps D is TRBD1 or TRBD2 (5 bases each). There are 15 residues in the CDR3. V was cut by 2 bases and J by 2 bases, with 13 bases left in between. The V gene's germline CDR1 is MNHNY and CDR2 SVGAGI (reference sequence).

This clonotype appeared many times. V is TRBV4-1 and J is TRBJ2-3; 7 nucleotides align to TRBD1. Trimming at V came to 3 bases and at J to 2 bases, leaving 5 bases not matched to a gene. Germline V gene sequence: CDR1 MGHRA, CDR2 YSYEKL. This CDR3 spans 15 amino acids. CDR3 region: CASSHRQGYTDTQYF. The CDR3, as DNA: TGCGCCAGCAGCCACAGACAGGGATACACAGATACGCAGTATTTT.

The V and J genes are TRBV5-1 and TRBJ2-6; TRBD1 aligns across 9 bases. The CDR3 spans 18 residues. V shed 3 bases, J shed 4 bases, and the junction held 11 bases outside the gene matches. Germline V CDR1 and CDR2: SGHRS, YFSETQ. The CDR3 loop is CASSSNLQGASGANVLTF. The CDR3 DNA reads as TGCGCCAGCAGCTCCAACTTACAGGGGGCCTCCGGGGCCAACGTCCTGACTTTC.

Many counts were recorded for this clonotype. The chain joins TRBV7-9 to TRBJ1-5, with no clear D. Trimming shortened V by 5 bases and J by 3 bases, and 8 bases separated the two germline ends. Germline CDR1 and CDR2: SEHNR and FQNEAQ (reference sequence). The CDR3 consists of 13 residues. CDR3 in amino acids: CASSDGNNQPQHF. CDR3 in DNA: TGTGCCAGCAGCGACGGGAACAATCAGCCCCAGCATTTT.

This clonotype occurred many times. The chain recombines TRBV12-3 or TRBV12-4 with TRBJ2-2, with D possibly matching TRBD1 (6 bases). V lost 0 bases to trimming and J lost 5 bases, with 10 bases between them. This CDR3 contains 15 residues. The CDR3 loop is CASSLASGVTGELFF. As DNA, the CDR3 is TGTGCCAGCAGTTTAGCATCAGGGGTAACCGGGGAGCTGTTTTTT.

This clonotype occurred a few times. The rearrangement links TRBV15 to TRBJ1-4; TRBD1 agrees at 9 bases. The CDR3 has 14 amino acids. Germline-derived CDR1 and CDR2 are LNHNV and YYDKDF (reference sequence). Trimming at V came to 4 bases and at J to 5 bases, leaving 2 bases not matched to a gene. CDR3 in DNA: TGTGCCACCAGCACAGGACAGGGGAATGAAAAACTGTTTTTT. This sequence encodes CATSTGQGNEKLFF.

V usage is TRBV6-2 or TRBV6-3 and J usage is TRBJ2-2; D is ambiguous. V lost 0 bases to trimming and J lost 8 bases, with 7 bases between them. Germline V gives CDR1 MNHEY, CDR2 SVGEGT. The CDR3 covers 13 residues. This chain's CDR3 is CASSYSFLGELFF. The CDR3 DNA reads TGTGCCAGCAGTTACTCCTTTTTAGGGGAGCTGTTTTTT.

This clonotype was observed many times. The V call is TRBV6-5, the J call TRBJ2-3; perhaps TRBD1 as D (6 bases). The germline gives CDR1 MNHEY, CDR2 SVGAGI. Trimming stripped 7 bases from V and 6 bases from J, with 11 bases between. This CDR3 spans 12 amino acids. CDR3 amino acids: CASNSQGDTQYF. The CDR3 bases are TGTGCCAGCAACAGCCAGGGGGATACGCAGTATTTT.

The chain carries TRBV3-1 and TRBJ2-7; possibly TRBD1 or TRBD2 for D (5 bases each). V lost 1 base and J 6 bases, leaving 7 bases between the germline ends. This CDR3 contains 12 residues. From germline, CDR1 is LGHDT and CDR2 YNNKEL (reference sequence). The CDR3 bases are TGTGCCAGCAGCCAAGCCGGGGCCGAGCAGTACTTC. It specifies CASSQAGAEQYF.

This clonotype came up a few times. The chain combines TRBV25-1 with TRBJ2-7, with TRBD2 matching 10 bases. With 7 bases clipped from V and 7 bases from J, the junction kept 7 bases outside the gene matches. The CDR3 is 13 residues long. Looked up from germline, CDR1 is MGHDK and CDR2 is SYGVNS. The CDR3: CASTISGGLEQYF. The CDR3 nucleotides read TGTGCCAGCACTATTAGCGGGGGGCTTGAGCAGTACTTC.

At least ten counts were recorded for this clonotype. The chain carries TRBV4-3 and TRBJ2-7; D perhaps matches TRBD2 (7 bases). The germline V gene encodes CDR1 LGHNA and CDR2 YSLEER. Trimming took off 1 base at V and 2 bases at J, with 18 bases between the two ends. The CDR3 runs to 17 residues. Written as DNA, the CDR3 is TGCGCCAGCAGCCAAGGATTTGGGGGGGCTGTTACCTACGAGCAGTACTTC. This codes for CASSQGFGGAVTYEQYF.

Ten or more counts support this clonotype. Compared with germline, one end of the junction differs, possibly owing to a read error. The J gene is TRBJ2-7, the V gene TRBV28; D uncertain. Per the germline V gene, CDR1 is MDHEN and CDR2 is SYDVKM. The CDR3 has 15 residues. The CDR3 DNA reads TGTGCCAGCAGTTTACCCCCGATAACCTCCTCCGAGCAGTACTTC. Protein: CASSLPPITSSEQYF.

V and J are TRBV2 and TRBJ1-1; no clear D. Trimming cost V 5 bases and J 1 base, with 20 bases left between them. The CDR3 sequence is 17 residues long. Germline-derived CDR1 and CDR2 are SNHLY and FYNNEI. The CDR3 region is CASSPTGGREPNTEAFF. CDR3 bases: TGTGCCAGCAGTCCAACGGGAGGGAGGGAACCGAACACTGAAGCTTTCTTT.

The rearrangement joins TRBV11-1 to TRBJ2-1; 10 bases fit TRBD2. CDR3 size: 14 residues. The germline V gene encodes CDR1 SGHAT and CDR2 FQDESV (reference sequence). With V trimmed by 5 bases and J by 4 bases, 2 bases remained unmatched. The CDR3 nucleotides read TGTGCCAGCAGCAAGCGGGGGGGGTACAATGAGCAGTTCTTC. Translation gives CASSKRGGYNEQFF.

The rearrangement links TRBV4-2 to TRBJ2-3; D call uncertain. The germline gives CDR1 LGHNA, CDR2 YNFKEQ. Trimming took 0 bases from V and 2 from J, leaving 18 bases between them. The CDR3 consists of 18 residues. The CDR3 sequence is CASSQEGGRPLVTDTQYF. The CDR3 DNA sequence: TGTGCCAGCAGCCAAGAGGGCGGCAGGCCTCTGGTCACAGATACGCAGTATTTT.

This clonotype occurred many times. The genes are TRBV6-2 or TRBV6-3 and TRBJ1-1, with unresolved D. This CDR3 spans 12 amino acids. V lost 6 bases and J lost 5, with 10 bases in between. Germline V gene data show CDR1 as MNHEY and CDR2 as SVGEGT. CDR3 loop: CASSSWGTEAFF. The CDR3 region has the DNA TGTGCCAGCAGCTCTTGGGGTACTGAAGCTTTCTTT.

This chain uses TRBV11-2 with TRBJ2-5, with 7 bases identical to TRBD2. Germline lookup yields CDR1 SGHAT and CDR2 FQNNGV. The V and J ends lost 1 base and 5 bases, in that order; junction bases with no gene match: 7. The CDR3 has 15 residues. The CDR3 here is CASSLVMGGGETQYF. CDR3 DNA: TGTGCCAGCAGCTTAGTAATGGGCGGGGGTGAGACCCAGTACTTC.